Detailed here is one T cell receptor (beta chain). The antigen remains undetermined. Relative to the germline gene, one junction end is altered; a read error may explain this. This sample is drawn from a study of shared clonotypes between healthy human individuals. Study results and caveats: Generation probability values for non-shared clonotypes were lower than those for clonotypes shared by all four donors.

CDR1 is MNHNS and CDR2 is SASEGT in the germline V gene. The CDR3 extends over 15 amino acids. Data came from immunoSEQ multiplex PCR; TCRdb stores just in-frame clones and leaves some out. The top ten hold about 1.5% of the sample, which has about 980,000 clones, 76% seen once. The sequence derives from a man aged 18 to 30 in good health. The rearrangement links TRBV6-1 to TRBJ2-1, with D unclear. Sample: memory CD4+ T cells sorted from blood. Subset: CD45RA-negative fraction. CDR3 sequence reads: CASSAEALPYNERFF. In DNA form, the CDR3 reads TGTGCCAGCAGTGCAGAGGCCCTCCCTTACAATGAGCGGTTCTTC.